This T cell receptor (beta chain) was recorded in a study of cytomegalovirus exposure and HLA in healthy donors. Study observations and caveats: Versus the roughly 700-donor mean, an Asian-associated ancestry cluster reportedly showed fewer N-insertions in a later analysis.

CDR1 and CDR2 from the germline V gene are SGHRS and YFSETQ. Deletions cut 1 base from V and 1 base from J, with 12 bases between. This CDR3 contains 15 residues. Comments on this clone: Antigen unknown.

13 Jbeta primers and 60 Vbeta primers were used for the PCR. Authors' analysis steps: Among the unique TCR beta chains that a later analysis counted, some 73 million in all, about 10 million were shared. TCRdb keeps only in-frame clones here, not all; method: immunoSEQ multiplex PCR. V and J calls and clone size are as listed in that table; D and trimming were resolved from the DNA. Among 150,000 to 200,000 clones, about 85% were seen once, and the ten largest hold roughly 1.5%. Sequenced material: PBMCs. The chain links TRBV5-1 to TRBJ2-7; TRBD1 might be the D (6 bases). The sequence came from a woman aged 45-65 years in good health and CMV-seronegative. The CDR3 is CASSLRPQGSYEQYF. Here the CDR3 DNA reads TGCGCCAGCAGCTTGAGGCCCCAGGGGTCCTACGAGCAGTACTTC.